This T cell receptor beta chain stems from a study of monozygotic twins with inflammatory bowel disease. This CDR3 is built from 15 residues. Germline CDR1 reads SGHTA; CDR2 reads FQGNSA. TCRdb re-called the 5' RACE reads and shows each CDR3 protein once, DNA omitted. The listing records about 380,000 distinct CDR3 sequences. The TCR was taken from a human donor with ulcerative colitis or Crohn's disease, or a healthy co-twin of an affected twin (not recorded which). Specimen: blood. This chain uses TRBV7-2 with TRBJ1-2; no DNA is available, so the TRBD1 call from TCRdb remains unchecked. CDR3 amino acids: CASSPTAGQGYGYTF.